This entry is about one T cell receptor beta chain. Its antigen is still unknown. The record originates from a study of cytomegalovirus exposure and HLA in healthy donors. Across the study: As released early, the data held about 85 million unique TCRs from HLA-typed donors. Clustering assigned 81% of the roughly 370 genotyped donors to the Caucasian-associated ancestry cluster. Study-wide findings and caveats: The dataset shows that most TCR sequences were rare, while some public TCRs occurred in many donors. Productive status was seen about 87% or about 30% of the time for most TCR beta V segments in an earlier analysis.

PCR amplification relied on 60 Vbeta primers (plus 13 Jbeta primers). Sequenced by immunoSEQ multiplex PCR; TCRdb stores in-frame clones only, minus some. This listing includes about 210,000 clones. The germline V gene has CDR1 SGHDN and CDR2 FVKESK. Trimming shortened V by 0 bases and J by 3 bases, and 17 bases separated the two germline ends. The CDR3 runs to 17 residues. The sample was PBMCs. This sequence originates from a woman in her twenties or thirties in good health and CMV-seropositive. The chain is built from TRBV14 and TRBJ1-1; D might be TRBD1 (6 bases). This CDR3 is CASSQDQGSSTDTEAFF. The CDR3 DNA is TGTGCCAGCAGCCAAGATCAGGGGAGCAGTACGGACACTGAAGCTTTCTTT.